This entry describes one T cell receptor (beta chain). Germline V lookup: CDR1 MDHEN, CDR2 SYDVKM. This CDR3 has 16 amino acids. Trimming cost V 5 bases and J 2 bases; bases outside gene matches: 5. During its preparation, the TCRbeta library received unique molecular identifiers. TCRdb used MiXCR to reprocess the PCR reads, holding one entry per CDR3 protein. The profile covers hundreds of thousands of distinct CDR3 sequences, with under 15% appearing a single time and 0.79% taken by the ten largest. The record originates from a study of T-cell reconstitution after alpha-beta-depleted transplantation in children.

The TCR sequence derives from a girl aged 2 to 9 with congenital amegakaryocytic thrombocytopenia, due to receive a stem cell transplant. Sequencing used PBMCs, obtained before TCRalphabeta/CD19-depleted stem cell transplant. The chain combines TRBV28 with TRBJ2-3; the match to TRBD1 covers 12 bases. This CDR3 is CASSPGTGGLTDTQYF. The CDR3 coding sequence is TGTGCCAGCAGTCCCGGGACAGGGGGCCTCACAGATACGCAGTATTTT.